This is a list of T cell receptor beta chains from one sample in a study of T cell responses to AZD1222 COVID-19 vaccine. Sequencing used immunoSEQ multiplex PCR; TCRdb keeps in-frame clones, though not all of them. Of roughly 120,000 clones listed, about 85% are singletons. Sequencing used peripheral blood, obtained on day 0 of AZD1222 vaccination. These receptors were collected from an adult in good health. The CDR3 runs from the conserved cysteine through the conserved F or W. Each record gives: D gene, V gene, clone size, J gene, CDR3 DNA, CDR3 protein. D genes are given only for firm matches. The listing skips clone size in some rows; elsewhere it reads once, few, many or a size class.

.,TRBV10-2,.,TRBJ1-3,TGCGCCAGCAGGGACGGGGGGTCTGGAAACACCATATATTTT,CASRDGGSGNTIYF
TRBD1,TRBV7-9,.,TRBJ1-5,TGTGCCAGCAGGGGACAGATTAATCAGCCCCAGCATTTT,CASRGQINQPQHF
.,TRBV2,few,TRBJ2-7,TGTGCCAGCAGGGAGGATAGGGGGTACGAGCAGTACTTC,CASREDRGYEQYF
.,TRBV7-2,.,TRBJ2-1,TGTGCCAGCAGCGGGGGGGGCCTAGATGAGCAGTTCTTC,CASSGGGLDEQFF
TRBD2,TRBV10-3,.,TRBJ2-1,TGTGCCAGCGCGACTAGCGGGGGAGGCAATGAGCAGTTCTTC,CASATSGGGNEQFF
TRBD2,TRBV6-6,.,TRBJ2-1,TGTGCCAGCAGTTCCCCCGGACTAGCGGGAGGGGACGAGCAGTTCTTC,CASSSPGLAGGDEQFF
.,TRBV11-2,.,TRBJ2-1,TGTGCCAGCAGCTTAGTCTTCAGGGACCATGAGCAGTTCTTC,CASSLVFRDHEQFF
TRBD2,TRBV6-2/TRBV6-3,.,TRBJ2-7,TGTGCCAGCAGTTACAGGGGCAGACTAGCGAGCTCCTACGAGCAGTACTTC,CASSYRGRLASSYEQYF
.,TRBV9,once,TRBJ1-5,TGTGCCAGCAGCGTAGGACAGGCCAATCAGCCCCAGCATTTT,CASSVGQANQPQHF
.,TRBV19,.,TRBJ1-2,TGTGCCAGTAGTCCCCCAGGCGTTGGCGGACGGGCTTATGGCTACACCTTC,CASSPPGVGGRAYGYTF
.,TRBV28,.,TRBJ1-1,TGTGCCAGCAGTACCCTCGGGAACACTGAAGCTTTCTTT,CASSTLGNTEAFF
TRBD1,TRBV28,.,TRBJ2-5,TGTGCCAGCAGCCCTCAGGGGGCGAATGAAGAGACCCAGTACTTC,CASSPQGANEETQYF
.,TRBV7-9,.,TRBJ1-4,TGTGCCAGCAGCCCGGGGGGGACTAATGAAAAACTGTTTTTT,CASSPGGTNEKLFF
TRBD1,TRBV29-1,.,TRBJ2-7,TGCAGCGCTTGGACAGGGGAAACCTACGAGCAGTACTTC,CSAWTGETYEQYF
.,TRBV28,.,TRBJ2-7,TGTGCCAGCACCCCCCAGGACCTAGTCTACGAGCAGTACTTC,CASTPQDLVYEQYF
.,TRBV19,once,TRBJ1-5,TGTGCCAGTAGTAGCAGGGCACGGCCCCAGCATTTT,CASSSRARPQHF
.,TRBV7-9,few,TRBJ2-7,TGTGCCAGCAGCCACAGCTCCTACGAGCAGTACTTC,CASSHSSYEQYF
TRBD1,TRBV6-5,.,TRBJ2-7,TGTGCCAGCAGTAGGGGACAGGGGTTATCCTACGAGCAGTACTTC,CASSRGQGLSYEQYF
.,TRBV28,.,TRBJ1-6,TGTGCCATTACCCGGGGAAGCAATTCACCCCTCCACTTT,CAITRGSNSPLHF
.,TRBV5-6,once,TRBJ2-7,TGTGCCAGCAGCTTGTTCGGTGGGACGGGTAGCTCCTACGAGCAGTACTTC,CASSLFGGTGSSYEQYF
.,TRBV10-3,few,TRBJ1-4,TGTGCCATCAGTGACTCCAGAAACCTAGGAAGGTCTTATGAAAAACTGTTTTTT,CAISDSRNLGRSYEKLFF
.,TRBV2,.,TRBJ1-1,TGTGCCAGCAGTGTACGAGGGAGAATGAACACTGAAGCTTTCTTT,CASSVRGRMNTEAFF
.,TRBV6-1,.,TRBJ1-2,TGTGCCAGCAGTGAGGGACGGGCTAACTATGGCTACACCTTC,CASSEGRANYGYTF
.,TRBV28,.,TRBJ1-2,TGTGCCAGCTCATCGGGGGGTATTAACTATGGCTACACCTTC,CASSSGGINYGYTF
.,TRBV18,.,TRBJ2-2,TGTGCCAGCTCCCCGCCGATGGGGGGTACCGGGGAGCTGTTTTTT,CASSPPMGGTGELFF
.,TRBV10-1,few,TRBJ2-1,TGCGCCAGCAGTGAGTCTCCGGGGGACTACAATGAGCAGTTCTTC,CASSESPGDYNEQFF
.,TRBV19,.,TRBJ1-1,TGTGCCAGTAGCTTCAACACTGAAGCTTTCTTT,CASSFNTEAFF
TRBD1,TRBV18,.,TRBJ1-2,TGTGCCAGCTCACAGGACAGGGTGCACTATGGCTACACCTTC,CASSQDRVHYGYTF
.,TRBV5-3,.,TRBJ1-4,TGTGCCAGAAGCGATAATACCAAGTTTAACGGGACCCAAGAAACTAATGAAAAACTGTTTTTT,CARSDNTKFNGTQETNEKLFF
.,TRBV6-5,.,TRBJ2-1,TGTGCCAGCAGTTACTTACAGGGCTATGAGCAGTTCTTC,CASSYLQGYEQFF
.,TRBV30,.,TRBJ1-5,TGTGCCTGGAGTTTCGGGGATCCTCAGCCCCAGCATTTT,CAWSFGDPQPQHF
.,TRBV19,.,TRBJ1-2,TGTGCAGCAGGGGAAGGCTACACCTTC,CAAGEGYTF
.,TRBV2,.,TRBJ2-7,TGTGCCAGCAGTGCCAGGGTAGCCCACGAGCAGTACTTC,CASSARVAHEQYF
TRBD2,TRBV4-1,.,TRBJ2-7,TGCGCCAGCAGCCAAGGTACTAGCGGGGGGGCCTGGGCCTACGAGCAGTACTTC,CASSQGTSGGAWAYEQYF
TRBD1,TRBV7-2,.,TRBJ2-2,TGTGCCAGCACGACAGGGGGCTACCTAATGAACACCGGGGAGCTGTTTTTT,CASTTGGYLMNTGELFF
.,TRBV14,few,TRBJ2-5,TGTGCCAGCAGCCAAGATTTCGGGGGGACCCAGTACTTC,CASSQDFGGTQYF
.,TRBV10-3,.,TRBJ1-2,TGTGCCATCAGTGAGGATGAAGAAGGGTATGGCTACACCTTC,CAISEDEEGYGYTF
TRBD1,TRBV7-6,.,TRBJ1-1,TGTGCCAGCAGCCCCTTGACAGGGGGCACTGAAGCTTTCTTT,CASSPLTGGTEAFF
TRBD1,TRBV28,once,TRBJ2-7,TGTGCCAGCACCGGGGGGACAGGGGGTCGGTACGAGCAGTACTTC,CASTGGTGGRYEQYF
.,TRBV28,.,TRBJ2-2,TGTGCCAGCAGCCCCCTCGGTCGTAAGCGAACGGCGACCGGGGAGCTGTTTTTT,CASSPLGRKRTATGELFF
TRBD1,TRBV19,.,TRBJ2-1,TGTGCCAGTAAAGGGACAGAGAACAATGAGCAGTTCTTC,CASKGTENNEQFF
TRBD2,TRBV5-4,.,TRBJ2-3,TGTGCCAGCAGCTTGGTAGCGGGGCCCAAAGATACGCAGTATTTT,CASSLVAGPKDTQYF
.,TRBV5-5,once,TRBJ1-5,TGTGCCAGCAGCTTGGTTGCCGGGCGAGGGAGTCAGCCCCAGCATTTT,CASSLVAGRGSQPQHF
.,TRBV27,.,TRBJ2-2,TGTGCCAGCAGCCACGCGGTTTGGGCTACCGGGGAGCTGTTTTTT,CASSHAVWATGELFF
.,TRBV11-2,.,TRBJ1-3,TGTGCCAGCAGCCATCTAGCTAGCTCTGGAAACACCATATATTTT,CASSHLASSGNTIYF
.,TRBV10-3,.,TRBJ2-5,TGTGCCACCGCAGGGGTTCAAGAGACCCAGTACTTC,CATAGVQETQYF
.,TRBV10-3,.,TRBJ2-1,TGTGCCATCAGTGTCGGGAACAATGAGCAGTTCTTC,CAISVGNNEQFF
TRBD1,TRBV5-4,.,TRBJ2-3,TGTGCCAGCAGCTTGGCGTCAGGGGGTGCAGATACGCAGTATTTT,CASSLASGGADTQYF
TRBD1,TRBV28,.,TRBJ1-2,TGTGCCAGCAGTTCCGGACAGGGTAGAAATGGCTACACCTTC,CASSSGQGRNGYTF
.,TRBV4-3,.,TRBJ2-3,TGCGCCAGCAGCCAAGTGACAGGTATTGGAGATACGCAGTATTTT,CASSQVTGIGDTQYF
.,TRBV15,.,TRBJ2-6,TGTGCCACCCGAGGAGGGGGCTCTGGGGCCAACGTCCTGACTTTC,CATRGGGSGANVLTF
TRBD2,TRBV5-1,.,TRBJ2-7,TGCGCCAGCAGCACACCTCGCGGGGGGCCCACCTCCCACGAGCAGTACTTC,CASSTPRGGPTSHEQYF
TRBD2,TRBV28,.,TRBJ2-1,TGTGCCAGCAGTTTACGCCGTGACGGGGGGGGCGACAATGAGCAGTTCTTC,CASSLRRDGGGDNEQFF
TRBD1,TRBV11-2,.,TRBJ2-3,TGTGCCAGCAGCTTATTGGGACAGGGTCCCCCCACAGATACGCAGTATTTT,CASSLLGQGPPTDTQYF
.,TRBV5-1,.,TRBJ2-1,TGCGCCAGCAGCCAGATAAGCGGGAATGAGCAGTTCTTC,CASSQISGNEQFF
.,TRBV28,.,TRBJ2-7,TGTGCCAGCAGCAAACTACTAGAGGGTTACGAGCAGTACTTC,CASSKLLEGYEQYF
.,TRBV7-8,.,TRBJ1-2,TGTGCCAGCAGCTTAGTTTCACAGGGCTATGGCTACACCTTC,CASSLVSQGYGYTF
.,TRBV5-1,.,TRBJ1-2,TGCGCCAGCAGCTTGACAGGGCTCTATGGCTACACCTTC,CASSLTGLYGYTF
TRBD1,TRBV28,few,TRBJ1-4,TGTGCCAGCACCCAAGGACAGGGGGCGGGAAAACTGTTTTTT,CASTQGQGAGKLFF